The next 18 T cell receptor beta chains were all read from a single sample in a study of identical twins. Each CDR3 protein gets one entry after TCRdb re-called the 5' RACE reads with MiXCR. The data contain 400,000 to 650,000 distinct CDR3 sequences, 20% to 25% of them seen just once; the ten biggest clones take up about 0.91%. This sample also appeared in a second study, on T cells expressing NK-cell markers.

The material sequenced was CD4+ T cells sorted from blood. Receptors were obtained from a woman between 18 and 29 years old in good health.

The chain is built from TRBV9 and TRBJ2-7; maybe TRBD1 (6 bases). The CDR3 is made up of 13 amino acids. Germline V gene lookup returns CDR1 SGDLS and CDR2 YYNGEE. With 3 bases removed from V and 3 bases from J, the gap between germline ends came to 10 bases. CDR3 bases: TGTGCCAGCAGCGCCAAGACAGGCTACGAGCAGTACTTC. Protein sequence: CASSAKTGYEQYF.

The CDR3 loop reads CASSLYGGEKLFF. The DNA of the CDR3 is TGTGCCAGCAGTTTATACGGAGGCGAAAAACTGTTTTTT. The chain carries TRBV28 and TRBJ1-4, with D hard to call. CDR1 is MDHEN and CDR2 is SYDVKM in the germline V gene. V dropped 1 base and J dropped 8 bases, with 8 bases sitting between them. The CDR3 sequence is 13 residues long.

The V and J genes are TRBV20-1 and TRBJ2-5; D is uncertain. The CDR3 extends over 16 amino acids. Germline values: CDR1 DFQATT, CDR2 SNEGSKA (reference sequence). Deletions cut 5 bases from V and 1 base from J, with 20 bases between. Written as DNA, the CDR3 is TGCAGTGCTTCCAACCTCCAAGCAGGTCGCCAAGAGACCCAGTACTTC. It codes for CSASNLQAGRQETQYF.

A few counts support this clonotype. V gene TRBV7-9 combines with J gene TRBJ2-1, with a possible D match to TRBD2 (5 bases). The V end lost 4 bases, the J end lost 5 bases, and 12 bases lay between the germline ends. The CDR3 has 14 amino acids. The germline V gene has CDR1 SEHNR and CDR2 FQNEAQ (reference sequence). The CDR3 here is CASSSLAGHNEQFF. CDR3 nucleotide sequence: TGTGCCAGCAGCTCCCTAGCTGGGCACAATGAGCAGTTCTTC.

This rearrangement joins TRBV7-8 to TRBJ2-3; TRBD2 matches 8 bases. The CDR3 extends over 15 amino acids. V dropped 5 bases and J dropped 11; count of bases not matched to a gene: 15. Per the germline V gene, CDR1 is SGHVS and CDR2 is FQNEAQ. The CDR3 DNA follows: TGTGCCAGCAGCCCTGAACTAGCGGCCCCGGTTGAGCAGTATTTT. Its translation: CASSPELAAPVEQYF.

CDR3 in DNA: TGTGCCAGCAGCCGGGCCCGGCAACAGGGTTCCTACAATGAGCAGTTCTTC. Its translation is CASSRARQQGSYNEQFF. V usage is TRBV7-9 and J usage is TRBJ2-1; a weak D match, TRBD1 (6 bases). Germline CDR1 reads SEHNR; CDR2 reads FQNEAQ (reference sequence). The CDR3 extends over 17 amino acids. Trimming left V 5 bases short and J 1 base short, with 18 bases between.

V usage is TRBV5-1 and J usage is TRBJ1-2; D is unclear. V was pared by 2 bases and J by 8 bases, with 10 bases between. CDR1 is SGHRS and CDR2 is YFSETQ in the germline V gene. The CDR3 extends over 12 amino acids. CDR3 region: CASSFEGRGYTF. CDR3 DNA: TGCGCCAGCAGCTTCGAGGGTCGCGGCTACACCTTC.

The chain joins TRBV6-1 to TRBJ1-2; tentative D call: TRBD1 (5 bases). Between the trimmed V and J ends, which lost 5 bases and 5 bases, there was a span of 12 bases. Germline values: CDR1 MNHNS, CDR2 SASEGT. This CDR3 region has 13 residues. In DNA form, the CDR3 reads TGTGCCAGCAGTCCTTCCAGGGTATATGGCTACACCTTC. Translated: CASSPSRVYGYTF.

This chain joins TRBV5-1 and TRBJ2-3; TRBD1 might be the D (6 bases). The CDR3 spans 13 residues. Germline V gene data show CDR1 as SGHRS and CDR2 as YFSETQ. V gave up 6 bases and J gave up 3 bases, with 11 bases separating them. The CDR3 bases are TGCGCCAGCACCTACAGGGTTACAGATACGCAGTATTTT. This gives the protein CASTYRVTDTQYF.

DNA for the CDR3: TGTGCCATCAGTGAGTCCGGTAAGGGGGTCGGCACAGATACGCAGTATTTT. Encoded protein: CAISESGKGVGTDTQYF. The rearrangement links TRBV10-3 to TRBJ2-3; weak D call: TRBD1 (6 bases). V gave up 0 bases and J gave up 1 base, with 14 bases separating them. Germline CDR1 and CDR2: ENHRY and SYGVKD. The CDR3 extends over 17 amino acids.

The chain links TRBV20-1 to TRBJ2-3, with D hard to call. This CDR3 is 12 amino acids long. The germline V gene has CDR1 DFQATT and CDR2 SNEGSKA (reference sequence). V gave up 2 bases and J gave up 2 bases, with 5 bases separating them. The CDR3 DNA sequence: TGCAGTGCTAGACCCCCCACAGATACGCAGTATTTT. It encodes CSARPPTDTQYF.

V is TRBV24-1 and J is TRBJ2-1; TRBD1 matches at 10 bases. The germline V gene has CDR1 KGHDR and CDR2 SFDVKD. V lost 3 bases and J lost 0; bases outside the gene matches: 1. CDR3 length: 16 residues. For the CDR3, the DNA is TGTGCCACCAGTGATCGGGACAGGGGCTCCTACAATGAGCAGTTCTTC. Amino acid sequence: CATSDRDRGSYNEQFF.

In its sample, this clonotype was seen a few times. This chain connects TRBV20-1 to TRBJ2-7, with D perhaps TRBD1 or TRBD2 (6 bases each). Trimming stripped 2 bases from V and 2 bases from J, with 16 bases between. Germline values: CDR1 DFQATT, CDR2 SNEGSKA (reference sequence). The CDR3 sequence is 15 residues long. The CDR3 loop reads CSARSQRGATYEQYF. DNA of the CDR3: TGCAGTGCTAGATCCCAGAGGGGGGCGACCTACGAGCAGTACTTC.

On this clonotype: Germline is not matched at one junction end, which may reflect a read error. The CDR3 region is CAVAGGSDTQYF. The CDR3 bases are TGCGCAGTAGCGGGGGGGTCAGATACGCAGTATTTT. This chain joins TRBV10-3 and TRBJ2-3, with 11 bases aligning to TRBD2. This CDR3 is built from 12 residues. Germline V gene lookup returns CDR1 ENHRY and CDR2 SYGVKD.

This clonotype came up a few times. J is TRBJ2-2 and V is TRBV10-3; possibly TRBD2 for D (6 bases). This CDR3 spans 16 amino acids. The germline gives CDR1 ENHRY, CDR2 SYGVKD. Trimming pared 10 bases from V and 4 bases from J, leaving 22 bases between. The CDR3: CASSNRDPGGTGELFF. CDR3 bases: TGTGCCAGCTCAAACCGGGATCCCGGGGGCACCGGGGAGCTGTTTTTT.

The rearrangement joins TRBV3-1 to TRBJ2-1, with 7 bases fitting TRBD1. V lost 4 bases and J lost 9; bases outside the gene matches: 9. The CDR3 length is 14 residues. CDR1 and CDR2 (germline): LGHDT, YNNKEL (reference sequence). In nucleotides, the CDR3 is TGTGCCAGCAGCCGGAGACAGGGAAGGGGTGAGCAGTTCTTC. This codes for CASSRRQGRGEQFF.

This clonotype was detected a few times. V is TRBV12-3 or TRBV12-4 and J is TRBJ1-2; D is unresolved. Between the trimmed V and J ends, which lost 4 bases and 4 bases, there was a span of 13 bases. The CDR3 is made up of 14 amino acids. The CDR3 DNA reads TGTGCCAGCAGTTCTAGAAAATTAGGCTATGGCTACACCTTC. It yields the protein CASSSRKLGYGYTF.

This clonotype was found a few times. The chain has TRBV18 and TRBJ2-7; D is perhaps TRBD1 or TRBD2 (5 bases each). The CDR3 covers 15 residues. Trimming removed 2 bases at V and 3 bases at J, with 14 bases between. Germline CDR1 reads KGHSH; CDR2 reads LQKENI. Written as DNA, the CDR3 is TGTGCCAGCTCACCATCTCTCGGGGCCGACTACGAGCAGTACTTC. Translated, it gives CASSPSLGADYEQYF.